This T cell receptor (beta chain) stems from a study of shared clonotypes between healthy human individuals. In the study overall: The donor pool was made up of a couple of women and three men aged 18 to 49.

An assay was performed, and its level was deep. In the original workflow: Junction-only sequences produced by ImmunoSEQ had no quality scores, so filtering differed. This table comes from immunoSEQ multiplex PCR, and its TCRdb copy is limited to in-frame clones, with some not included. Clone size and the V and J calls come from that table; the DNA yielded D and trimming. The table shows fewer than 600,000 clones, with roughly four fifths occurring only once. Trimming left V 3 bases short and J 1 base short, with 11 bases between. From germline, CDR1 is SGHRS and CDR2 YFSETQ. CDR3 length: 14 amino acids.

This TCR came from a woman aged 40-49 years in good health. Some clones in this sample may be carry-over from other donors' samples. The chain carries TRBV5-1 and TRBJ2-7, with D perhaps given as TRBD1 or TRBD2 (6 bases each). Sequenced: PBMCs. The CDR3: CASSWGAESYEQYF. The CDR3 region has the DNA TGCGCCAGCAGCTGGGGGGCAGAGTCCTACGAGCAGTACTTC.